This T cell receptor beta chain comes out of a study of read filtering for tumor transcriptome and immune sequencing. Turning to the study itself: Revised staging placed roughly 8 patients in R-ISS I, 15 to 20 in II, six or seven in III.

From approximately 430 ng of RNA, a library with molecular barcoded alpha/delta and beta/gamma adaptors was made. TCRdb itself ran the reads through MiXCR, one entry per CDR3 protein. Of tens of thousands of distinct CDR3 sequences in the sample, roughly 12% were seen once. Broader study findings: IR-seq captured clonotypes deeper and more reliably than RNA-seq.

This clonotype was counted many times. Its antigen is unidentified. Bone marrow was sampled from every patient at the time of active disease. This receptor was identified in a donor at least 40 years old with multiple myeloma. Sequenced input: a population of CD138-negative cells sorted from bone marrow.

CDR3 coding DNA: TGTGCCAGCAGCACCTCGGGACTGACAAACAATGAGCAGTTCTTC. Amino acids: CASSTSGLTNNEQFF. The chain couples TRBV3-1 to TRBJ2-1; tentative D call: TRBD2 (6 bases). CDR1 and CDR2 from the germline V gene are LGHDT and YNNKEL (reference sequence). This CDR3 region has 15 residues. Trimming left V 5 bases short and J 5 bases short, with 16 bases between.